Shown below are 22 T cell receptor beta chains from a single sample sequenced in a study of regulatory T cells in long-lasting Graves disease. Time point of the sample: persistent/refractory GD, antithyroid drugs over 5 years with positive TRAb. After RNA was extracted from PBMCs, the TCR library was made from it. Arm-PCR of CDR3 regions and iRepertoire HTBI primers were the basis on which TCR beta libraries were built. MiXCR, applied by TCRdb to the multiplex PCR reads, yields one record per CDR3 protein. The sample yields hundreds of thousands of distinct CDR3 sequences, about 20% seen once. The sequencing used peripheral blood mononuclear cells (PBMCs), collected when the disease was refractory, from a patient treated with antithyroid drugs. These receptors were taken from a female donor with Graves disease.

At least ten counts were recorded for this clonotype. J is TRBJ2-5 and V is TRBV2; TRBD2 matches 12 bases. This CDR3 comprises 15 residues. With 6 bases clipped from V and 4 bases from J, the junction kept 6 bases outside the gene matches. CDR1 is SNHLY and CDR2 is FYNNEI in the germline V gene. The chain's CDR3 is CASRGLAGRGETQYF. In DNA form, the CDR3 reads TGTGCCAGCAGGGGACTAGCGGGTAGAGGAGAGACCCAGTACTTC.

In its sample, this clonotype was seen a few times. This chain joins TRBV3-1 and TRBJ2-5; 9 nucleotides match TRBD2. Germline V lookup: CDR1 LGHDT, CDR2 YNNKEL (reference sequence). The J segment lost 3 bases and the V segment lost 4 bases, leaving 3 bases of the junction unmatched. The CDR3 is 14 amino acids. CDR3: CASSPSGTEETQYF. The CDR3, as DNA: TGTGCCAGCAGCCCTAGCGGGACGGAAGAGACCCAGTACTTC.

Ten or more counts support this clonotype. DNA of the CDR3: TGTGCCAGCAGCCTATCGGCAGGAGATGAGGAAGCTTTCTTT. Its protein product is CASSLSAGDEEAFF. V usage is TRBV12-3 or TRBV12-4 and J usage is TRBJ1-1; D remains unclear. CDR3 length: 14 amino acids. Trimming removed 6 bases from V and 8 bases from J, with 19 bases in between.

Points on this clonotype: A read error is possible here, since a much larger clone lies one base away. This chain uses TRBV20-1 with TRBJ2-6, with D possibly called TRBD1 or TRBD2 (5 bases each). Germline values: CDR1 DFQATT, CDR2 SNEGSKA (reference sequence). This CDR3 is 11 amino acids long. The CDR3 spells CSATGRDVPTF. The DNA of the CDR3 is TGCAGTGCTACCGGAAGGGACGTCCCGACTTTC.

This clonotype appeared many times. The chain carries TRBV13 and TRBJ2-7; D is unclear. The V end lost 5 bases, the J end lost 0 bases, and 5 bases lay between the germline ends. The CDR3 length is 12 residues. CDR1 is PRHDT and CDR2 is FYEKMQ in the germline V gene (reference sequence). CDR3 nucleotides: TGTGCCAGCAGCATGAGCTCCTACGAGCAGTACTTC. Amino acid sequence: CASSMSSYEQYF.

The gene calls are TRBV29-1 and TRBJ2-5; D is possibly TRBD2 (6 bases). The CDR3 has 15 residues. The germline CDR1 and CDR2 sequences are SQVTM and ANQGSEA. The V end lost 3 bases, the J end lost 7 bases, and 21 bases lay between the germline ends. In nucleotides, the CDR3 is TGCAGCGTTGATACAGTCCCGAAGTTGGGGGGGACCCAGTACTTC. Residues: CSVDTVPKLGGTQYF.

The sample holds one count of this clonotype. The chain employs TRBV25-1 and TRBJ1-1; D is unresolved. Germline V lookup: CDR1 MGHDK, CDR2 SYGVNS. The CDR3 covers 11 residues. Trimming took off 4 bases at V and 10 bases at J, with 10 bases between the two ends. The CDR3 loop reads CASSVQQRAFF. CDR3 DNA sequence: TGTGCCAGCAGTGTACAGCAGCGAGCTTTCTTT.

Ten or more counts support this clonotype. The chain joins TRBV2 to TRBJ1-2; D call uncertain. The germline V and J ends were trimmed by 3 bases and 6 bases, with 2 bases remaining between them. The V gene's germline CDR1 is SNHLY and CDR2 FYNNEI. The CDR3 sequence is 10 residues long. The CDR3 sequence is CASSDNGYTF. In DNA form, the CDR3 reads TGTGCCAGCAGTGATAATGGCTACACCTTC.

The chain links TRBV11-2 to TRBJ2-1, with 9 bases fitting TRBD1. Germline assignment: CDR1 SGHAT and CDR2 FQNNGV. The V segment lost 5 bases and the J segment 6 bases; nucleotides outside the gene matches: 5. CDR3 size: 14 residues. CDR3 residues: CASSTGGAVNEQFF. CDR3 nucleotide sequence: TGTGCCAGCAGCACAGGGGGCGCCGTCAATGAGCAGTTCTTC.

The table lists this clonotype with many counts. V gene TRBV29-1 combines with J gene TRBJ1-2; D is ambiguous. This CDR3 comprises 11 residues. Looked up from germline, CDR1 is SQVTM and CDR2 is ANQGSEA. The V gene lost 5 bases and the J gene lost 6 bases, with 10 bases spanning the gap. The CDR3 sequence is CSVQRANGYTF. The CDR3 bases are TGCAGCGTTCAGAGGGCTAATGGCTACACCTTC.

The chain uses TRBV30 and TRBJ2-2; possibly TRBD1 for D (5 bases). Trimming cost V 3 bases and J 6 bases, with 14 bases left between them. Germline values: CDR1 GTSNPN, CDR2 SVGIG (reference sequence). The length of the CDR3 is 14 residues. The CDR3 sequence: CAWRRSGSAGELFF. In DNA form, the CDR3 reads TGTGCCTGGAGACGGTCAGGGTCGGCCGGGGAGCTGTTTTTT.

J is TRBJ1-2 and V is TRBV10-3, with D unresolved. The germline CDR1 and CDR2 sequences are ENHRY and SYGVKD. CDR3 size: 12 residues. With 4 bases removed from V and 4 bases from J, the gap between germline ends came to 7 bases. CDR3 sequence: CAISGLSYGYTF. The CDR3 coding sequence is TGTGCCATCAGTGGCCTATCCTATGGCTACACCTTC.

The chain links TRBV5-1 to TRBJ2-5; 9 positions agree with TRBD2. CDR3 length: 21 amino acids. Germline V gives CDR1 SGHRS, CDR2 YFSETQ. J lost 4 bases, V lost 1 base, and 23 bases had no gene match. In DNA form, the CDR3 reads TGCGCCAGCAGCTTGCCCTCACCGGGACAGAACAGCGGGAGGAGGGCAGAGACCCAGTACTTC. Protein product: CASSLPSPGQNSGRRAETQYF.

This clonotype was counted ten times or more. V gene TRBV20-1 combines with J gene TRBJ2-7; the match to TRBD2 covers 7 bases. Germline CDR1 DFQATT, CDR2 SNEGSKA (reference sequence). The V segment lost 7 bases and the J segment 0 bases; nucleotides outside the gene matches: 3. The CDR3 has 12 residues. The chain's CDR3 is CSVRDYSYEQYF. The CDR3 nucleotides are TGCAGTGTCCGGGACTACTCCTACGAGCAGTACTTC.

This clonotype was detected only a few times. V gene TRBV20-1 combines with J gene TRBJ1-2, with D maybe TRBD1 (6 bases). The V and J ends lost 0 bases and 4 bases respectively, with 9 bases between them. CDR3 length: 13 amino acids. The germline gives CDR1 DFQATT, CDR2 SNEGSKA (reference sequence). The DNA for the CDR3 is TGCAGTGCTAGAGATAAGGGGGTCTATGGCTACACCTTC. Its protein is CSARDKGVYGYTF.

This clonotype was seen many times. The CDR3 bases are TGTGCCAGCAGTTTAGCGCTGGGGGAACGGCAGCCCCAGCATTTT. Translated, it gives CASSLALGERQPQHF. The chain is built from TRBV12-3 or TRBV12-4 and TRBJ1-5; D may be TRBD1 (5 bases). V gave up 0 bases and J gave up 7 bases, with 13 bases separating them. There are 15 residues in the CDR3.

Worth noting for this clonotype: This clone may be a read error of a much larger clone one base away. The V and J genes are TRBV7-2 and TRBJ2-5; no clear D gene. Germline V gene data show CDR1 as SGHTA and CDR2 as FQGNSA. The CDR3 loop spans 13 amino acids. The CDR3 nucleotides are TGTGGCAGCAGCTTAGGAAGTCCAGAGACCCAGTACTTC. It codes for CGSSLGSPETQYF.

This clonotype has a count of ten or more. The V gene is TRBV6-5, the J gene TRBJ1-2, with 8 bases fitting TRBD1. V gave up 2 bases and J gave up 6 bases; unmatched junction bases: 8. The length of the CDR3 is 15 residues. Germline V CDR1 and CDR2: MNHEY, SVGAGI. The CDR3 reads CASSYTRTGLNGYTF. In nucleotides, the CDR3 is TGTGCCAGCAGTTACACCCGGACAGGGTTGAATGGCTACACCTTC.

This clonotype was counted at least ten times. The chain uses TRBV28 and TRBJ1-1, with D uncertain. Deletions cut 4 bases from V and 1 base from J, with 13 bases between. Germline V CDR1 and CDR2: MDHEN, SYDVKM. There are 15 residues in the CDR3. CDR3 residues: CASSYLRPENTEAFF. CDR3 DNA sequence: TGTGCCAGCAGTTATTTACGACCCGAGAACACTGAAGCTTTCTTT.

There are many counts of this clonotype. This sequence joins TRBV2 and TRBJ1-6, with TRBD1 as a possible D gene (5 bases). Germline V gene sequence: CDR1 SNHLY, CDR2 FYNNEI. The CDR3 is 14 residues long. V lost 4 bases, J lost 8 bases, and 12 bases lay in between. In DNA, the CDR3 is TGTGCCAGCAGTGTGGGGGTAAAGGATTCACCCCTCCACTTT. Protein sequence: CASSVGVKDSPLHF.

This clonotype was observed many times. The chain employs TRBV25-1 and TRBJ2-3; 7 bases fit TRBD2. This CDR3 has 17 amino acids. CDR1 and CDR2 (germline): MGHDK, SYGVNS. With 1 base clipped from V and 3 bases from J, the junction kept 10 bases outside the gene matches. CDR3 sequence: CASSEFMAGDITDTQYF. In DNA form, the CDR3 reads TGTGCCAGCAGTGAATTCATGGCGGGAGATATAACAGATACGCAGTATTTT.

This clonotype was detected ten times or more. This chain links TRBV12-3 or TRBV12-4 with TRBJ2-5; no firm D call. This CDR3 is built from 13 residues. V was pared by 6 bases and J by 7 bases, with 15 bases between. The CDR3 DNA is TGTGCCAGCAGCCAAGGGAATGGCCGGACCCAGTACTTC. Encoded protein: CASSQGNGRTQYF.